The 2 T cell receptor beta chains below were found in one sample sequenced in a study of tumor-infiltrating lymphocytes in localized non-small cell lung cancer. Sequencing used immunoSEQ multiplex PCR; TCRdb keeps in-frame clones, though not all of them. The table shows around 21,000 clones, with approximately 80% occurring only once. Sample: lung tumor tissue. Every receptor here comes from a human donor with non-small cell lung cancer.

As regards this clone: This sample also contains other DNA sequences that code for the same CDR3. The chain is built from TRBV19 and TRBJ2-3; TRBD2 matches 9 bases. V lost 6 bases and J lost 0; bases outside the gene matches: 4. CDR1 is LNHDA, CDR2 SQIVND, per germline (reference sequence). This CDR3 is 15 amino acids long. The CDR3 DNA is TGTGCCAGTAGAGGACTAGCGACTAGCACAGATACGCAGTATTTT. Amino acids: CASRGLATSTDTQYF.

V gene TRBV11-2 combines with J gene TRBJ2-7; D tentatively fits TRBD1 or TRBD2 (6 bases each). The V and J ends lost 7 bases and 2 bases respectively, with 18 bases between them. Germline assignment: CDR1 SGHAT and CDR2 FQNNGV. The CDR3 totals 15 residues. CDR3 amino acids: CASTQEGGSAYEQYF. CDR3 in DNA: TGTGCCAGCACCCAAGAGGGGGGCTCCGCCTACGAGCAGTACTTC.